This T cell receptor (beta chain) emerged from a study of T cell responses to AZD1222 COVID-19 vaccine. The assay was immunoSEQ multiplex PCR, and TCRdb's table has in-frame clones only and misses some. The table lists 95,000 to 150,000 clones, around 92% of them singletons. After removal of 5 bases from V and 9 bases from J, the junction contained 17 bases not matched to a gene. The V gene's germline CDR1 is SGHDT and CDR2 YYEEEE. This CDR3 comprises 15 residues. This sequence was found in an adult in good health. The rearrangement uses TRBV5-6 and TRBJ2-7, with TRBD1 matching 7 bases. The starting material was peripheral blood, obtained on day 0 of AZD1222 vaccination. CDR3 in amino acids: CASRKTGTERRVQYF. In nucleotides, the CDR3 is TGTGCCAGCAGAAAGACCGGGACAGAGAGAAGGGTGCAGTACTTC.